This T cell receptor (beta chain) was retrieved from a study of T cell responses to AZD1222 COVID-19 vaccine. Study outcomes and limitations: Breadth and depth of Spike-specific TCRs rose after two AZD1222 doses.

Libraries were prepared by immunoSEQ multiplex PCR; TCRdb keeps only in-frame clonotypes and omits some of them. Here the sample spans around 150,000 clones, 92% being singletons. This clone occurred once. Its antigen remains unknown. This specimen was peripheral blood, taken 28 days after the second AZD1222 dose. This receptor was obtained from an adult who received the AZD1222 COVID-19 vaccine.

CDR3 sequence reads: CASSVASFDKYEQYF. The CDR3 nucleotides are TGTGCCAGCAGCGTAGCTTCCTTTGATAAGTACGAGCAGTACTTC. This chain uses TRBV9 with TRBJ2-7; D ambiguous. The V and J ends lost 0 bases and 4 bases respectively, with 14 bases between them. The length of the CDR3 is 15 residues. Germline loops: CDR1 SGDLS, CDR2 YYNGEE.